This T cell receptor (beta chain) was found in a study of T cells in Graves' hyperthyroidism and ophthalmopathy. Study-wide results and limits: Ophthalmopathy and stable hyperthyroidism were told apart by a 13 V-J model. Most clonotypes expanded in the thyroid (above 0.001) were also present in blood.

Reasons for excluding patients were uncontrolled infection, other autoimmune disease, pregnancy or lactation. Diagnosing involved the use of clinical symptoms, serum thyroxine and TRAb, thyroid ultrasound and orbital computed tomography. There were TCR beta CDR3 regions amplified from RNA transcripts. The TCR CDR3 first-round RT-PCR relied on the HTBI primer set. TCRdb analysed the multiplex PCR reads with MiXCR anew, one entry per CDR3 protein. The sample consists of around 270,000 distinct CDR3 sequences, approximately 19% of them appearing once. Concerning this clonotype itself: Its antigen is currently unknown. A much bigger clone sits one base away, suggesting this may be a read error.

Germline V gene data show CDR1 as KGHSH and CDR2 as LQKENI. The CDR3 runs to 16 residues. The chain carries TRBV18 and TRBJ1-2, with a tentative D call TRBD1 (5 bases). The TCR originated in a man aged 50-60 years with Graves' ophthalmopathy. Sequencing was performed on blood. The CDR3 bases are TGTGCCTGCTCACCACTCACAGGCGGAAACAACTATGGCTACACCTTC. It yields the protein CACSPLTGGNNYGYTF.